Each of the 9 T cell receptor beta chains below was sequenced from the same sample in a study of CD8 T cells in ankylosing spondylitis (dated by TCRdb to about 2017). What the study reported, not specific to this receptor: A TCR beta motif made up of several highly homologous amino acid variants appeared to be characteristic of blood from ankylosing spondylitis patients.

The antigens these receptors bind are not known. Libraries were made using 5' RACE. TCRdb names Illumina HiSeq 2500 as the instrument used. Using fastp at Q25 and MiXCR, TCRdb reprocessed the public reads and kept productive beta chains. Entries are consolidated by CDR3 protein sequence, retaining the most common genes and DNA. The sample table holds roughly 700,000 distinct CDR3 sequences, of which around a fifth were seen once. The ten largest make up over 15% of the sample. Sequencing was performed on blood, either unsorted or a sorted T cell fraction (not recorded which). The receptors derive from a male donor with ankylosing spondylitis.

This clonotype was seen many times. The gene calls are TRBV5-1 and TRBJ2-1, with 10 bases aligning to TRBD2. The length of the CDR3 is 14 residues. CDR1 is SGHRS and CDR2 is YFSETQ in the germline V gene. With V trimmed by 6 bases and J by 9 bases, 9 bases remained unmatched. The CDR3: CASKERGGIGEQFF. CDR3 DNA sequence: TGCGCCAGCAAGGAGCGGGGGGGCATCGGTGAGCAGTTCTTC.

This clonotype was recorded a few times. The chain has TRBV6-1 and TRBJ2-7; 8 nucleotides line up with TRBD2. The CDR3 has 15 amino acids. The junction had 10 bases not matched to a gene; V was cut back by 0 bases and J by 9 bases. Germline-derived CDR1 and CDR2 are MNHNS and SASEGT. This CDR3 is CASSEAWGLVGVQYF. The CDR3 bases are TGTGCCAGCAGTGAAGCATGGGGACTAGTAGGTGTGCAGTACTTC.

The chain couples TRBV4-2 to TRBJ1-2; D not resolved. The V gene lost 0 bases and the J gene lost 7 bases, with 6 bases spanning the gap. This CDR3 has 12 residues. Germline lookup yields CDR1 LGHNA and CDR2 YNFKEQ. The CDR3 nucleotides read TGTGCCAGCAGCCAAGATTACCGTGGCTACACCTTC. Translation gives CASSQDYRGYTF.

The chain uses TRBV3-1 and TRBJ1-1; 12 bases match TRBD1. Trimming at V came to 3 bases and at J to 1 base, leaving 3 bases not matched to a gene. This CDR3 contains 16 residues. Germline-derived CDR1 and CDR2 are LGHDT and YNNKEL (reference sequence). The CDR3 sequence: CASSQGQGAPNTEAFF. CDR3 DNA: TGTGCCAGCAGCCAGGGACAGGGGGCCCCGAACACTGAAGCTTTCTTT.

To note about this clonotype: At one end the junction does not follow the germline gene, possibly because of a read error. CDR3 amino acids: CASCLSSGEFPLNEKLFF. In DNA form, the CDR3 reads TGTGCCAGCTGTTTGTCGTCTGGGGAATTCCCGCTTAATGAAAAACTGTTTTTT. The chain links TRBV12-3 or TRBV12-4 to TRBJ1-4; D ambiguous. This CDR3 comprises 18 residues.

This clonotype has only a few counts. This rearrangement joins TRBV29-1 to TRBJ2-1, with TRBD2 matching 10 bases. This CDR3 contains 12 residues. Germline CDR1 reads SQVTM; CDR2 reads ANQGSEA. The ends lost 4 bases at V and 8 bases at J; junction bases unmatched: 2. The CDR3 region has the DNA TGCAGCGTTGCTAGCGGGAGTTATGAGCAGTTCTTC. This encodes CSVASGSYEQFF.

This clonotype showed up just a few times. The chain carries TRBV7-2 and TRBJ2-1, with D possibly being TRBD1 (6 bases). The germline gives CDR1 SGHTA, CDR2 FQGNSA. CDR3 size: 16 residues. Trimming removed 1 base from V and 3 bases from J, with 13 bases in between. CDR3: CASSLVGATIYNEQFF. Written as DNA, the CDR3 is TGTGCCAGCAGCTTAGTGGGGGCAACGATCTACAATGAGCAGTTCTTC.

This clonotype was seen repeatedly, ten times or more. CDR3: CASSLRDGNTGELFF. The CDR3 DNA reads TGTGCCAGCAGTTTAAGGGACGGTAACACCGGGGAGCTGTTTTTT. The chain carries TRBV12-3 or TRBV12-4 and TRBJ2-2; possibly TRBD1 or TRBD2 for D (5 bases each). The CDR3 extends over 15 amino acids. Trimming removed 2 bases at V and 2 bases at J, with 9 bases between.

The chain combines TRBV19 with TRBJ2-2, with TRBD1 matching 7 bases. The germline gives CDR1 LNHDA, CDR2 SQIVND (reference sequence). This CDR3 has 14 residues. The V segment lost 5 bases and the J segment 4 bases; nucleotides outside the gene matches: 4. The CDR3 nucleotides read TGTGCCAGTAGTTGGGACAGACCCACCGGGGAGCTGTTTTTT. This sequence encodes CASSWDRPTGELFF.